The next 29 T cell receptor beta chains were all read from a single sample in a study of blood T cells in healthy people across ages. Alongside a J-beta primer mix, a sample-barcoded 5' primer served in a second PCR lasting roughly 6 to 12 cycles. TCRdb re-analysed the 5' RACE reads in MiXCR, keeping a single row per CDR3 protein. The sample carries about 680,000 distinct CDR3 sequences, 49% recorded once. The sequencing sample was made of blood. These receptors originate from a woman aged 60-75 years in good health.

The chain combines TRBV15 with TRBJ2-5, with TRBD2 as a possible D gene (5 bases). The germline V and J ends were trimmed by 0 bases and 13 bases, with 24 bases remaining between them. CDR1 LNHNV and CDR2 YYDKDF come from the germline V gene (reference sequence). The CDR3 runs 16 residues. For the CDR3, the DNA is TGTGCCACCAGCAGAGATGAGGGTTTCGACGTGGAAGGGAGGTACTTC. Residues: CATSRDEGFDVEGRYF.

J is TRBJ2-5 and V is TRBV6-5, with D perhaps matching TRBD2 (6 bases). Germline V gene data show CDR1 as MNHEY and CDR2 as SVGAGI. V lost 6 bases, J lost 7 bases, and 12 bases lay in between. This CDR3 spans 12 amino acids. The CDR3 sequence is CASRTGGWTQYF. The CDR3 region has the DNA TGTGCCAGCAGGACTGGGGGGTGGACCCAGTACTTC.

This clonotype was seen a handful of times. This sequence joins TRBV20-1 and TRBJ2-1; no firm D call. Trimming stripped 1 base from V and 8 bases from J, with 9 bases between. The CDR3 runs to 12 residues. Looked up from germline, CDR1 is DFQATT and CDR2 is SNEGSKA (reference sequence). CDR3 sequence (DNA): TGCAGTGCTAGAGCTGAGGTTGATGAGCAGTTCTTC. This gives the protein CSARAEVDEQFF.

The chain employs TRBV20-1 and TRBJ2-1; no firm D call. The CDR3 extends over 15 amino acids. V was pared by 4 bases and J by 0 bases, with 13 bases between. Germline V gene data show CDR1 as DFQATT and CDR2 as SNEGSKA (reference sequence). The chain's CDR3 is CSAKDVRGSYNEQFF. Written as DNA, the CDR3 is TGCAGTGCTAAGGATGTGCGTGGCTCCTACAATGAGCAGTTCTTC.

This clonotype was seen a few times. The rearrangement uses TRBV10-3 and TRBJ1-1; D ambiguous. The CDR3 is 12 amino acids. V was shortened by 2 bases and J by 3 bases, with 4 bases between the two germline ends. The germline gives CDR1 ENHRY, CDR2 SYGVKD. CDR3 nucleotide sequence: TGTGCCATCAGTGAGGGTTACACTGAAGCTTTCTTT. Its translation is CAISEGYTEAFF.

This clonotype was seen only a few times. The chain couples TRBV7-3 to TRBJ1-4, with D possibly TRBD1 on 6 matching bases. Trimming cost V 1 base and J 3 bases, with 18 bases left between them. Germline V CDR1 and CDR2: SGHTA, FQGTGA. The CDR3 consists of 18 residues. This CDR3 reads CASSLKRGMPVPNEKLFF. DNA of the CDR3: TGTGCCAGCAGCTTAAAGAGGGGGATGCCGGTACCTAATGAAAAACTGTTTTTT. The full variable domain, completed using reference TRBV7-3 and TRBJ1-4, is GAGVSQTPSNKVTEKGKYVELRCDPISGHTALYWYRQSLGQGPEFLIYFQGTGAADDSGLPNDRFFAVRPEGSVSTLKIQRTERGDSAVYLCASSLKRGMPVPNEKLFFGSGTQLSVL.

The CDR3 DNA is TGTGCCTGGAGTCGTGGGGGCGGCTACGAGCAGTACTTC. This gives the protein CAWSRGGGYEQYF. The chain uses TRBV30 and TRBJ2-7; possible D gene TRBD1, 6 bases. V lost 2 bases, J lost 3 bases, and 11 bases lay in between. From germline, CDR1 is GTSNPN and CDR2 SVGIG (reference sequence). The CDR3 contains 13 residues.

The V and J genes are TRBV20-1 and TRBJ2-1, with TRBD2 matching 11 bases. V was clipped by 5 bases and J by 3 bases; unmatched bases: 6. The germline V gene encodes CDR1 DFQATT and CDR2 SNEGSKA (reference sequence). The CDR3 has 15 amino acids. CDR3 protein: CSAGPGTSGYNEQFF. For the CDR3, the DNA is TGCAGTGCTGGGCCCGGGACTAGCGGCTACAATGAGCAGTTCTTC.

The J gene is TRBJ1-3, the V gene TRBV29-1; D remains unclear. CDR1 and CDR2 (germline): SQVTM, ANQGSEA. The CDR3 has 16 residues. V gave up 0 bases and J gave up 0 bases, with 12 bases separating them. CDR3 protein: CSVEERLSGSGNTIYF. CDR3 DNA: TGCAGCGTTGAAGAGAGACTATCGGGCTCTGGAAACACCATATATTTT.

This clonotype came up a few times. The chain recombines TRBV11-2 with TRBJ2-1; maybe TRBD2 (5 bases). The V gene lost 0 bases and the J gene lost 12 bases, with 9 bases spanning the gap. The CDR3 covers 12 residues. Germline V lookup: CDR1 SGHAT, CDR2 FQNNGV. In DNA form, the CDR3 reads TGTGCCAGCAGCTTAGAGGGAGTGAGGCAGTTCTTC. It codes for CASSLEGVRQFF.

This clonotype was observed a few times. This rearrangement joins TRBV28 to TRBJ1-2, with 11 bases lining up with TRBD1. Trimming cost V 4 bases and J 2 bases; bases outside gene matches: 3. This CDR3 region has 15 residues. The germline CDR1 and CDR2 sequences are MDHEN and SYDVKM. CDR3 nucleotides: TGTGCCAGCAGTTCCGGGACAGGGGGAAACTATGGCTACACCTTC. Translating it yields CASSSGTGGNYGYTF.

This clonotype was recorded a few times. This chain connects TRBV12-3 or TRBV12-4 to TRBJ2-1, with D maybe TRBD2 (6 bases). V was trimmed by 6 bases and J by 7 bases, leaving 16 bases between them. The CDR3 length is 14 residues. CDR3 coding DNA: TGTGCCAGCAGCACGGGAGTGATTGGGAATGAGCAGTTCTTC. Translated: CASSTGVIGNEQFF.

Only a few counts were recorded for this clonotype. The CDR3, as DNA: TGTGCCAGCAGCCAAGCGGCGCGGCTAGTCAAACAAGAGACCCAGTACTTC. It specifies CASSQAARLVKQETQYF. This chain connects TRBV14 to TRBJ2-5; D not certain. Germline CDR1 is SGHDN and CDR2 is FVKESK. The CDR3 sequence is 17 residues long. V was trimmed by 1 base and J by 2 bases, leaving 17 bases between them.

CDR3 region: CSAAGLAGIVDTQYF. CDR3 DNA sequence: TGCAGTGCCGCGGGGCTAGCGGGTATTGTAGATACGCAGTATTTT. The chain recombines TRBV20-1 with TRBJ2-3, with 8 bases aligning to TRBD2. This CDR3 spans 15 amino acids. CDR1 DFQATT and CDR2 SNEGSKA come from the germline V gene (reference sequence). The junction had 13 bases not matched to a gene; V was cut back by 6 bases and J by 5 bases.

There are a few counts of this clonotype. This chain uses TRBV20-1 with TRBJ2-4; D might be TRBD1 (5 bases). The end of the DNA is better explained by TRBJ2-7, so the J call may be wrong. Germline lookup yields CDR1 DFQATT and CDR2 SNEGSKA (reference sequence). The CDR3 length is 15 residues. CDR3 loop: CSAQNAAGPTYEQYF. For the CDR3, the DNA is TGCAGTGCTCAGAACGCCGCAGGGCCCACCTACGAGCAGTACTTC.

The V call is TRBV24-1, the J call TRBJ2-3, with TRBD2 as a possible D gene (6 bases). This CDR3 contains 14 residues. Germline-derived CDR1 and CDR2 are KGHDR and SFDVKD. Trimming stripped 4 bases from V and 2 bases from J, with 9 bases between. The CDR3 protein is CATSEGRDTDTQYF. DNA for the CDR3: TGTGCCACCAGTGAAGGGCGGGACACAGATACGCAGTATTTT.

This sequence joins TRBV7-3 and TRBJ2-1, with TRBD2 identical over 10 bases. Germline V gene data show CDR1 as SGHTA and CDR2 as FQGTGA. V shed 0 bases and J 6 bases; nucleotides not matched to a gene: 5. This CDR3 is built from 16 residues. CDR3 nucleotides: TGTGCCAGCAGCTTAACCAAAGCGGGAGGGTCCAATGAGCAGTTCTTC. Translation: CASSLTKAGGSNEQFF.

The chain recombines TRBV28 with TRBJ2-7; D gene unclear. Trimming took off 6 bases at V and 2 bases at J, with 14 bases between the two ends. Per the germline V gene, CDR1 is MDHEN and CDR2 is SYDVKM. The length of the CDR3 is 14 residues. CDR3 in DNA: TGTGCCAGCAGGGAAGGCCCAGGAGCCTACGAGCAGTACTTC. Encoded protein: CASREGPGAYEQYF.

This clonotype appeared a few times. This chain joins TRBV7-9 and TRBJ2-6; unclear D gene. Germline V CDR1 and CDR2: SEHNR, FQNEAQ (reference sequence). V shed 5 bases and J shed 4 bases, with 9 bases lying between them. The CDR3 loop spans 14 amino acids. CDR3 region: CASSGPPGANVLTF. CDR3 DNA sequence: TGTGCCAGCAGCGGACCTCCCGGGGCCAACGTCCTGACTTTC.

V gene TRBV5-1 combines with J gene TRBJ1-5; D is unclear. Germline values: CDR1 SGHRS, CDR2 YFSETQ. The CDR3 is 13 amino acids. Trimming removed 4 bases at V and 6 bases at J, with 11 bases between. The CDR3 sequence is CASSGNIGQPQHF. CDR3 sequence (DNA): TGCGCCAGCAGCGGTAATATCGGTCAGCCCCAGCATTTT.

This clonotype showed up many times. CDR3 nucleotide sequence: TGTGCCAGCAGCTTAAGTGGCAGCCAGTATAATTCACCCCTCCACTTT. Its protein product is CASSLSGSQYNSPLHF. The rearrangement links TRBV7-9 to TRBJ1-6; the D is unclear. Germline CDR1 and CDR2: SEHNR and FQNEAQ (reference sequence). The V end was cut by 2 bases, the J end by 4 bases, with 12 bases between. CDR3 length: 16 amino acids.

The chain has TRBV6-1 and TRBJ1-1; 7 bases line up with TRBD1. This CDR3 has 15 residues. With V trimmed by 5 bases and J by 0 bases, 6 bases remained unmatched. Germline V gene data show CDR1 as MNHNS and CDR2 as SASEGT. CDR3 sequence (DNA): TGTGCCAGCAGTTCACAGGGGTCGGTGAACACTGAAGCTTTCTTT. This gives the protein CASSSQGSVNTEAFF.

The chain joins TRBV28 to TRBJ1-1; D remains ambiguous. CDR3 length equals 15 residues. Germline V gene data show CDR1 as MDHEN and CDR2 as SYDVKM. Deletions cut 2 bases from V and 0 bases from J, with 10 bases between. CDR3 coding DNA: TGTGCCAGCAGTTTAGTAGGGCATGTGAACACTGAAGCTTTCTTT. It translates to CASSLVGHVNTEAFF.

This clonotype was found a few times. This chain links TRBV5-1 with TRBJ2-5, with 7 bases aligning to TRBD2. The CDR3 is 14 residues long. The junction had 10 bases not matched to a gene; V was cut back by 6 bases and J by 5 bases. Germline V gene data show CDR1 as SGHRS and CDR2 as YFSETQ. CDR3: CASIGGSGWETQYF. CDR3 nucleotide sequence: TGCGCCAGCATTGGCGGGAGTGGATGGGAGACCCAGTACTTC.

The V and J genes are TRBV28 and TRBJ1-2; D remains unclear. This CDR3 has 19 residues. Germline loops: CDR1 MDHEN, CDR2 SYDVKM. V lost 5 bases, J lost 2 bases, and 27 bases lay in between. CDR3 in amino acids: CASSSTGSLPRVANYGYTF. The CDR3 DNA reads TGTGCCAGCAGTAGTACGGGGTCTCTCCCTCGGGTTGCGAACTATGGCTACACCTTC.

This clonotype was seen a few times. V usage is TRBV20-1 and J usage is TRBJ2-1; the match to TRBD2 covers 12 bases. J gave up 7 bases and V 4 bases, and 5 bases lay outside the gene matches. Germline-derived CDR1 and CDR2 are DFQATT and SNEGSKA (reference sequence). The CDR3 length is 14 residues. As DNA, the CDR3 is TGCAGTGCTATATGGCTAGCGGGAGGGAATGAGCAGTTCTTC. Translated, it gives CSAIWLAGGNEQFF.

In DNA, the CDR3 is TGCAGCGTTGAATTGGGTAGTTACTACACCTTC. Translating it yields CSVELGSYYTF. The chain employs TRBV29-1 and TRBJ1-2; D not resolved. CDR3 length: 11 amino acids. V lost 2 bases and J 10 bases, leaving 11 bases between the germline ends. Germline CDR1 is SQVTM and CDR2 is ANQGSEA.

Only a few counts were recorded for this clonotype. V gene TRBV4-2 combines with J gene TRBJ2-5; 8 bases match TRBD1. With 2 bases clipped from V and 7 bases from J, the junction kept 6 bases outside the gene matches. The CDR3 sequence is 14 residues long. Germline V gene lookup returns CDR1 LGHNA and CDR2 YNFKEQ. The CDR3, as DNA: TGTGCCAGCAGCCAACTGGGACAGGACGCGACCCAGTACTTC. It translates to CASSQLGQDATQYF.

This clonotype was observed at least ten times. V usage is TRBV7-2 and J usage is TRBJ2-7; D is tentatively TRBD1 or TRBD2 (5 bases each). V lost 4 bases to trimming and J lost 1 base, with 8 bases between them. This CDR3 region has 13 residues. The germline gives CDR1 SGHTA, CDR2 FQGNSA. The CDR3 DNA reads TGTGCCAGCAGCTGGGACGCATCCTACGAGCAGTACTTC. This codes for CASSWDASYEQYF.